This entry lists 3 T cell receptor beta chains sequenced from one sample in a study of blood T cell repertoires in COVID-19. Assay: immunoSEQ multiplex PCR; the TCRdb copy retains only in-frame clones and omits some. The repertoire holds about 230,000 clones, with approximately 88% as singletons. Specimen: peripheral blood. The source is a middle-aged man with acute or convalescent COVID-19.

This chain uses TRBV4-1 with TRBJ2-7, with 8 bases aligning to TRBD1. V trimming: 5 bases; J trimming: 3 bases; junction bases outside the gene matches: 12. Germline lookup yields CDR1 MGHRA and CDR2 YSYEKL. The CDR3 extends over 16 amino acids. CDR3 loop: CASSYPRTGRDYEQYF. CDR3 nucleotide sequence: TGCGCCAGCAGCTACCCTCGGACAGGGAGAGACTACGAGCAGTACTTC.

J is TRBJ1-5 and V is TRBV7-8; weak D call: TRBD1 (5 bases). V lost 5 bases and J 4 bases, leaving 12 bases between the germline ends. The CDR3 spans 14 residues. Germline V gives CDR1 SGHVS, CDR2 FQNEAQ. CDR3 sequence: CASSDGTANQPQHF. In nucleotides, the CDR3 is TGTGCCAGCAGCGACGGGACTGCAAATCAGCCCCAGCATTTT.

The gene calls are TRBV6-2 or TRBV6-3 and TRBJ1-1; 10 bases match TRBD1. Germline assignment: CDR1 MNHEY and CDR2 SVGEGT. The CDR3 extends over 15 amino acids. With 5 bases clipped from V and 5 bases from J, the junction kept 8 bases outside the gene matches. The CDR3 DNA reads TGTGCCAGCAGTCGGGGACAGGGGAGATGGACTGAAGCTTTCTTT. Translated, it gives CASSRGQGRWTEAFF.